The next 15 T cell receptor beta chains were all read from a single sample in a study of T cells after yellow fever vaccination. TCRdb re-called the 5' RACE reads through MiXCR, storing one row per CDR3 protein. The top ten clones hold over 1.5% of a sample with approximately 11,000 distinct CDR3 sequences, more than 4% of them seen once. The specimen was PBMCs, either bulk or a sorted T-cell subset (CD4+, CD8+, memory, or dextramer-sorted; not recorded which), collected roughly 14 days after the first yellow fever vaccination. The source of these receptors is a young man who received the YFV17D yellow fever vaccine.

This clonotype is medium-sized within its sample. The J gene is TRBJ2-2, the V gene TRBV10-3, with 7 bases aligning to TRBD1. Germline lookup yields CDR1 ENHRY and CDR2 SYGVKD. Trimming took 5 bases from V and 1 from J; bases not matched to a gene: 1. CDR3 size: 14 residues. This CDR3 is CAISRDRNTGELFF. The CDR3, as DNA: TGTGCCATCAGTCGGGACAGGAACACCGGGGAGCTGTTTTTT.

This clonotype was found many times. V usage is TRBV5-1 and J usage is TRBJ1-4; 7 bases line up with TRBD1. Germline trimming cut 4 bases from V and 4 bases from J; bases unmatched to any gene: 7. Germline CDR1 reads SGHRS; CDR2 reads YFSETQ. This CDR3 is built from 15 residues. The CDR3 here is CASSPGGTSNEKLFF. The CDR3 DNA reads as TGCGCCAGCAGCCCAGGGGGAACCAGTAATGAAAAACTGTTTTTT.

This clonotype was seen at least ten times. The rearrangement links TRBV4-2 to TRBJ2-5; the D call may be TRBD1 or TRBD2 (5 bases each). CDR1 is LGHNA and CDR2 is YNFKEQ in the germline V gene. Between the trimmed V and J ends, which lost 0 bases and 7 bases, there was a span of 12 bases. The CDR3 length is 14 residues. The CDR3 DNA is TGTGCCAGCAGCCAAGATCCGGGGCCTGGGACCCAGTACTTC. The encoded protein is CASSQDPGPGTQYF.

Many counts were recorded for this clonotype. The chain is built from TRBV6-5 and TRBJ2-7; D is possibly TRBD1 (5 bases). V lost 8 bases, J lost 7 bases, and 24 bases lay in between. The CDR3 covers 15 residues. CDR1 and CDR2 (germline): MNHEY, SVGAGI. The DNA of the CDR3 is TGTGCCAGCCGGCCGAGGCAGGGCCTGAAGTTAGAGCAGTACGTC. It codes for CASRPRQGLKLEQYV.

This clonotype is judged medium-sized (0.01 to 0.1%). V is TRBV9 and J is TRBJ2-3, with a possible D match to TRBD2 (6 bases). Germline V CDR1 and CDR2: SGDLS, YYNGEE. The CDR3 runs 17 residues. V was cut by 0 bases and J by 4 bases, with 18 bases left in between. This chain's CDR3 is CASSVAPPGLMADTQYF. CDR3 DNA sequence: TGTGCCAGCAGCGTAGCTCCTCCGGGACTCATGGCAGATACGCAGTATTTT.

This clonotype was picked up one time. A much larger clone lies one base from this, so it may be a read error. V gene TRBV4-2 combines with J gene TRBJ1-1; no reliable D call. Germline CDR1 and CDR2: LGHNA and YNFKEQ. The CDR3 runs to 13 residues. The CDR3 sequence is CARSQARGTEAFF. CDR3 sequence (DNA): TGTGCCAGGAGCCAAGCACGGGGCACTGAAGCTTTCTTT.

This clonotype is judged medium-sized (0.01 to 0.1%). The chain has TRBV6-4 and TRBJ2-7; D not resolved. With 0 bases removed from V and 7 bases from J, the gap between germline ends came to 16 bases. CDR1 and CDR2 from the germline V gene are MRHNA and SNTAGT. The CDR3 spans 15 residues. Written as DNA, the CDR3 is TGTGCCAGCAGTGACTCGGGGAATGAGGTGAGGGAGCAGTACGTC. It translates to CASSDSGNEVREQYV.

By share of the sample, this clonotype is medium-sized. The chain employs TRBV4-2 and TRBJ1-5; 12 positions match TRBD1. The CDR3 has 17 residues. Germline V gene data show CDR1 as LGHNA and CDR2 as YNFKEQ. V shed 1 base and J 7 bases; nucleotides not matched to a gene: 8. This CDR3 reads CASSQATGTGGHQPQHF. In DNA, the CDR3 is TGTGCCAGCAGCCAAGCTACCGGGACAGGGGGCCACCAGCCCCAGCATTTT.

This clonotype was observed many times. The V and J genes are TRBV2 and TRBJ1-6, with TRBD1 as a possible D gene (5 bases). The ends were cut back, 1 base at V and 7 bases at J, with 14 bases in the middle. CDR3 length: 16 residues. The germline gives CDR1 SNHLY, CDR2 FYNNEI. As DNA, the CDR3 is TGTGCCAGCAGTGAAGACGGGGGGAGGGTAAATTCACCCCTCCACTTT. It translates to CASSEDGGRVNSPLHF.

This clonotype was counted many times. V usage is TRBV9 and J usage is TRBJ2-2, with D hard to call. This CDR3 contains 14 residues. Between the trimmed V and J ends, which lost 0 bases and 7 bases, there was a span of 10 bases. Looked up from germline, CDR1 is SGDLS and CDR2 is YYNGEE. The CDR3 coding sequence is TGTGCCAGCAGCGTAGTGTGGGAAAGCGGGGAGCTGTTTTTT. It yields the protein CASSVVWESGELFF.

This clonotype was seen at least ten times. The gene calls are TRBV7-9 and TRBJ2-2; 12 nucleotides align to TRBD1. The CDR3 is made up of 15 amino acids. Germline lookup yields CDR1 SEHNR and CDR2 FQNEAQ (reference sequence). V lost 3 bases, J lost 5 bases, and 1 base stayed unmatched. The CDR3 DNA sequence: TGTGCCAGCAGCTTGGGACAGGGGGCAACCGGGGAGCTGTTTTTT. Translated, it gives CASSLGQGATGELFF.

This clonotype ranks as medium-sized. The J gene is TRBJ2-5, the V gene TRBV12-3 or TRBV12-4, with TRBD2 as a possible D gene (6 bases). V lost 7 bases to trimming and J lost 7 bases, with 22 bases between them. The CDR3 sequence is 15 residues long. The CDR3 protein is CASTELRDSPGTQYF. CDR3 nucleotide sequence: TGTGCCAGCACCGAACTCCGGGACTCTCCGGGGACCCAGTACTTC.

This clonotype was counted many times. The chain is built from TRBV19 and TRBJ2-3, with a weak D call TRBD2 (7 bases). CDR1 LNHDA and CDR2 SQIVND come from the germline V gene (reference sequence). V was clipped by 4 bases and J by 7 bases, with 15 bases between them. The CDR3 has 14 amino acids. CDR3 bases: TGTGCCAGTAGTACCGAACGGGGGGCCAATACGCAGTATTTT. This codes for CASSTERGANTQYF. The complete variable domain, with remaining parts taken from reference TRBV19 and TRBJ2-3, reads DGGITQSPKYLFRKEGQNVTLSCEQNLNHDAMYWYRQDPGQGLRLIYYSQIVNDFQKGDIAEGYSVSREKKESFPLTVTSAQKNPTAFYLCASSTERGANTQYFGPGTRLTVL.

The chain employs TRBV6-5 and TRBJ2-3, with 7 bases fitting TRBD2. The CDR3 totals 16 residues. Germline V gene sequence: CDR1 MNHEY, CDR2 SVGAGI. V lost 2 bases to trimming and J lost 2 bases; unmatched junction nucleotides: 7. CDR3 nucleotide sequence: TGTGCCAGCAGTTACAGGTGGGGGGGGGACACAGATACGCAGTATTTT. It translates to CASSYRWGGDTDTQYF.

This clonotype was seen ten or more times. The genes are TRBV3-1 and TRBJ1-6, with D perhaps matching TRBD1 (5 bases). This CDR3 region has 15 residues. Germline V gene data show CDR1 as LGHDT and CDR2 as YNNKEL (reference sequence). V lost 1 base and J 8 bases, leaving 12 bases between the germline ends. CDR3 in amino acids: CASSQGAQGDSPLHF. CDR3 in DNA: TGTGCCAGCAGCCAAGGGGCGCAGGGAGATTCACCCCTCCACTTT.